Below, 6 T cell receptor beta chains from the same sample are listed, as sequenced in a study of T cell responses to AZD1222 COVID-19 vaccine. Clones were sequenced by immunoSEQ multiplex PCR, and TCRdb holds only the in-frame ones, with some missing. The sample lists roughly 130,000 clones, 92% occurring once. Sequenced here: peripheral blood, sampled 28 days after the second AZD1222 dose. The source is an adult who received the AZD1222 COVID-19 vaccine.

The V gene is TRBV9, the J gene TRBJ1-5; 7 nucleotides agree with TRBD1. Germline assignment: CDR1 SGDLS and CDR2 YYNGEE. The CDR3 contains 14 residues. The junction had 3 bases not matched to a gene; V was cut back by 1 base and J by 5 bases. The DNA for the CDR3 is TGTGCCAGCAGCGTATCCCAGGGGGATCAGCCCCAGCATTTT. Amino acids: CASSVSQGDQPQHF.

V and J are TRBV12-3 or TRBV12-4 and TRBJ2-7, with D maybe TRBD1 (5 bases). The CDR3 totals 11 residues. The V end lost 8 bases, the J end lost 8 bases, and 13 bases lay between the germline ends. This chain's CDR3 is CASRDRDKQYF. The DNA for the CDR3 is TGTGCCAGCCGTGACAGAGATAAGCAGTACTTC.

The V gene is TRBV11-2, the J gene TRBJ2-5; a possible D gene is TRBD2 (5 bases). CDR3 length: 12 residues. CDR1 and CDR2 (germline): SGHAT, FQNNGV. Trimming cost V 5 bases and J 4 bases, with 8 bases left between them. CDR3 region: CASSHRGETQYF. The DNA for the CDR3 is TGTGCCAGCAGCCACCGGGGAGAGACCCAGTACTTC.

This rearrangement joins TRBV14 to TRBJ1-4, with D possibly being TRBD1 (5 bases). Trimming removed 4 bases from V and 7 bases from J, with 19 bases in between. The CDR3 totals 16 residues. The germline V gene encodes CDR1 SGHDN and CDR2 FVKESK. The CDR3 sequence: CASSRGGVGGFEKLFF. CDR3 DNA: TGTGCCAGCAGCCGGGGCGGAGTTGGGGGTTTTGAAAAACTGTTTTTT.

The chain has TRBV27 and TRBJ2-7; D could derive from TRBD1 or TRBD2 (5 bases each). The germline V and J ends were trimmed by 10 bases and 0 bases, with 16 bases remaining between them. The germline CDR1 and CDR2 sequences are MNHEY and SMNVEV (reference sequence). This CDR3 has 14 residues. DNA of the CDR3: TGTGCCACCAGCCGGGACCGCTACTCCTACGAGCAGTACTTC. Amino acids: CATSRDRYSYEQYF.

This chain connects TRBV21-1 to TRBJ1-1. TRBV21-1 is noted as a pseudogene. This CDR3 is 15 amino acids long. The CDR3 is CASSSHLLVGTEAFF. The CDR3 nucleotides are TGTGCCAGCAGCTCACACCTCCTAGTTGGTACTGAAGCTTTCTTT.